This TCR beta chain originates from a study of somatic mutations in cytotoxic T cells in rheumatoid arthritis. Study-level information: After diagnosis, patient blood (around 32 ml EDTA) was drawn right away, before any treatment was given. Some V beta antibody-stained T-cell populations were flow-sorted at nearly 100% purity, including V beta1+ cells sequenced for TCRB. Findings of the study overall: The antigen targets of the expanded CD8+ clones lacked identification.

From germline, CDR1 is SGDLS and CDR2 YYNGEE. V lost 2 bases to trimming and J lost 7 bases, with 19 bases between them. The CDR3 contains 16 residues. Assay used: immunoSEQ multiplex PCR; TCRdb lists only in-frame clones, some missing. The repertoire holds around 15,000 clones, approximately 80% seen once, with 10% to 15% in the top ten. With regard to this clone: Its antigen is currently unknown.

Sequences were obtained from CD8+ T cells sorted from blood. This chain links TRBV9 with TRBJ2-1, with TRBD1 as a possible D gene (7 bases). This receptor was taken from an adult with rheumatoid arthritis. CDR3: CASSVRQGGLRNEQFF. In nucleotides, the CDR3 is TGTGCCAGCAGCGTTCGTCAGGGGGGCCTGAGGAATGAGCAGTTCTTC.